A single sample gave rise to the 25 T cell receptor beta chains below, sequenced in a study of cytomegalovirus exposure and HLA in healthy donors. The PCR employed 60 Vbeta primers together with 13 Jbeta primers. Clones were read by immunoSEQ multiplex PCR, and TCRdb kept only the in-frame ones, dropping some. The sample contains about 110,000 clones, 55% to 80% of which appear only once. The specimen was PBMCs. The receptors were gathered from a young woman in good health and CMV-seronegative.

The CDR3 protein is CASSSDRVNQPQHF. The CDR3, as DNA: TGTGCCAGCAGTTCCGACAGGGTGAATCAGCCCCAGCATTTT. This sequence joins TRBV6-1 and TRBJ1-5, with TRBD1 matching over 7 bases. CDR3 size: 14 residues. V gave up 5 bases and J gave up 4 bases; unmatched junction bases: 5. The germline gives CDR1 MNHNS, CDR2 SASEGT.

V gene TRBV27 combines with J gene TRBJ2-3; 10 positions agree with TRBD2. Germline V gives CDR1 MNHEY, CDR2 SMNVEV (reference sequence). The CDR3 covers 15 residues. Unmatched junction bases numbered 3, after V lost 5 bases and J lost 1 base. CDR3 loop: CASSIGTSGTDTQYF. CDR3 DNA sequence: TGTGCCAGCAGTATCGGGACTAGCGGCACAGATACGCAGTATTTT.

This clone was observed a few times. The chain joins TRBV6-1 to TRBJ1-6, with D hard to call. CDR3 size: 14 residues. Per germline, CDR1 MNHNS and CDR2 SASEGT. V was pared by 2 bases and J by 5 bases, with 7 bases between. The DNA for the CDR3 is TGTGCCAGCAGTGAAACCCCGGATAATTCACCCCTCCACTTT. It codes for CASSETPDNSPLHF.

The V and J genes are TRBV5-4 and TRBJ1-1, with 7 bases that match TRBD1. The CDR3 runs to 15 residues. The trim removed 4 bases at V and 3 bases at J, leaving 9 bases unmatched. The germline V gene has CDR1 SGHNT and CDR2 YYREEE (reference sequence). CDR3 loop: CASSQGPQGDTEAFF. The CDR3 DNA reads as TGTGCCAGCAGCCAGGGACCTCAGGGGGACACTGAAGCTTTCTTT.

The chain links TRBV2 to TRBJ1-2, with 9 nucleotides matching TRBD1. Trimming took 4 bases from V and 4 from J; bases not matched to a gene: 4. Per germline, CDR1 SNHLY and CDR2 FYNNEI. This CDR3 spans 14 amino acids. CDR3 region: CASSGDRAFYGYTF. The CDR3 nucleotides are TGTGCCAGCAGTGGGGACAGGGCTTTCTATGGCTACACCTTC.

The rearrangement uses TRBV23-1 and TRBJ1-1; D is perhaps TRBD1 (6 bases). TRBV23-1 is classed as an ORF, of uncertain function. CDR3 length equals 15 residues. V lost 0 bases and J lost 7, with 15 bases in between. CDR3 DNA sequence: TGCGCCAGCAGTCAATCGAGGACAGTAGACAGTGAAGCTTTCTTT. It translates to CASSQSRTVDSEAFF.

The rearrangement joins TRBV10-1 to TRBJ2-3, with D possibly being TRBD2 (6 bases). V gave up 4 bases and J gave up 0 bases, with 17 bases separating them. In germline, CDR1 is WNHNN, CDR2 SYGVQD (reference sequence). CDR3 size: 17 residues. The DNA for the CDR3 is TGCGCCAGCAGTGGGGACCGGGGAGGAACTAGCACAGATACGCAGTATTTT. This sequence encodes CASSGDRGGTSTDTQYF.

This chain links TRBV2 with TRBJ1-2, with unresolved D. V was shortened by 8 bases and J by 7 bases, with 8 bases between the two germline ends. This CDR3 is 10 amino acids long. CDR1 SNHLY and CDR2 FYNNEI come from the germline V gene. CDR3 coding DNA: TGTGCCAGCGGTCGCGCTGGCTACACCTTC. Translation: CASGRAGYTF.

The chain combines TRBV30 with TRBJ2-1; 12 bases match TRBD2. V trimming: 3 bases; J trimming: 7 bases; junction bases outside the gene matches: 13. The length of the CDR3 is 17 residues. Germline V CDR1 and CDR2: GTSNPN, SVGIG (reference sequence). The CDR3 DNA follows: TGTGCCTGGAGCGACTTGGGACTAGCGGGCTCGTTTAATGAGCAGTTCTTC. Amino acids: CAWSDLGLAGSFNEQFF.

The chain is built from TRBV28 and TRBJ2-1, with D uncertain. Trimming stripped 2 bases from V and 4 bases from J, with 12 bases between. The CDR3 covers 15 residues. The germline V gene encodes CDR1 MDHEN and CDR2 SYDVKM. The CDR3 nucleotides are TGTGCCAGCAGTTTAGGGTCTAGAGTTTACAATGAGCAGTTCTTC. Protein sequence: CASSLGSRVYNEQFF.

The genes are TRBV28 and TRBJ1-5, with a tentative D call TRBD1 (6 bases). Germline loops: CDR1 MDHEN, CDR2 SYDVKM. The CDR3 totals 16 residues. The V end lost 0 bases, the J end lost 3 bases, and 12 bases lay between the germline ends. CDR3 loop: CASSLWQQGTNQPQHF. Written as DNA, the CDR3 is TGTGCCAGCAGTTTATGGCAGCAGGGGACCAATCAGCCCCAGCATTTT.

In DNA form, the CDR3 reads TGTGCCAGCAGCGGGACAGGGAAAAACAGTCCCTACGAGCAGTACTTC. Its protein is CASSGTGKNSPYEQYF. V usage is TRBV9 and J usage is TRBJ2-7; 8 bases fit TRBD1. Germline CDR1 reads SGDLS; CDR2 reads YYNGEE. The CDR3 extends over 16 amino acids. J was trimmed by 2 bases and V by 3 bases; bases with no gene match: 10.

For this clone: Distinct nucleotide sequences in the sample also encode this CDR3. The CDR3 region is CASSPPSSYEQYF. Here the CDR3 DNA reads TGTGCCAGCTCACCACCGTCGTCCTACGAGCAGTACTTC. The chain couples TRBV18 to TRBJ2-7; D is uncertain. CDR3 size: 13 residues. V was cut by 0 bases and J by 1 base, with 4 bases left in between. Germline V gene lookup returns CDR1 KGHSH and CDR2 LQKENI.

This clone has more than one count but fewer than ten. The V gene is TRBV2, the J gene TRBJ1-6, with unresolved D. The V gene's germline CDR1 is SNHLY and CDR2 FYNNEI. The V gene lost 6 bases and the J gene lost 0 bases, with 9 bases spanning the gap. This CDR3 region has 15 residues. CDR3 sequence reads: CASRPDSSYNSPLHF. CDR3 in DNA: TGTGCCAGCAGGCCCGATAGCTCCTATAATTCACCCCTCCACTTT.

This clone was counted a single time. The chain combines TRBV9 with TRBJ2-1, with TRBD2 matching over 11 bases. Looked up from germline, CDR1 is SGDLS and CDR2 is YYNGEE. The CDR3 is made up of 14 amino acids. With V trimmed by 3 bases and J by 8 bases, 4 bases remained unmatched. CDR3 residues: CASSGLAGWDEQFF. DNA of the CDR3: TGTGCCAGCAGCGGACTAGCGGGATGGGATGAGCAGTTCTTC.

This clone was counted a single time. The V and J genes are TRBV28 and TRBJ1-1; the D gene is possibly TRBD1 (5 bases). The length of the CDR3 is 17 residues. Per the germline V gene, CDR1 is MDHEN and CDR2 is SYDVKM. Trimming took 6 bases from V and 0 from J, leaving 20 bases between them. The DNA of the CDR3 is TGTGCCAGCAGACCTAGGGCATCCGGGACTATGAACACTGAAGCTTTCTTT. The encoded protein is CASRPRASGTMNTEAFF. The variable domain in full, completed from reference TRBV28 and TRBJ1-1, reads DVKVTQSSRYLVKRTGEKVFLECVQDMDHENMFWYRQDPGLGLRLIYFSYDVKMKEKGDIPEGYSVSREKKERFSLILESASTNQTSMYLCASRPRASGTMNTEAFFGQGTRLTVV.

CDR3 residues: CASTLLAGATDTQYF. In DNA, the CDR3 is TGCGCCAGCACCCTACTAGCGGGGGCCACAGATACGCAGTATTTT. The chain joins TRBV5-1 to TRBJ2-3; 11 nucleotides agree with TRBD2. The CDR3 sequence is 15 residues long. Per germline, CDR1 SGHRS and CDR2 YFSETQ. Trimming cost V 6 bases and J 2 bases; bases outside gene matches: 5.

This clone was observed at least ten times. The chain recombines TRBV28 with TRBJ1-1; TRBD1 is a possible D gene (6 bases). V lost 2 bases to trimming and J lost 11 bases, with 12 bases between them. Germline V lookup: CDR1 MDHEN, CDR2 SYDVKM. This CDR3 spans 12 amino acids. CDR3 DNA sequence: TGTGCCAGCAGTTTACTCAGGGGACCGGCTTTCTTT. It specifies CASSLLRGPAFF.

This clone has a count of ten or more. The chain carries TRBV19 and TRBJ2-1; maybe TRBD1 (6 bases). CDR1 and CDR2 (germline): LNHDA, SQIVND (reference sequence). Trimming took 6 bases from V and 0 from J, leaving 12 bases between them. This CDR3 spans 15 amino acids. This CDR3 reads CASRVRGSSYNEQFF. CDR3 bases: TGTGCCAGTAGGGTAAGGGGGAGCTCCTACAATGAGCAGTTCTTC.

The rearrangement joins TRBV4-1 to TRBJ1-1; 9 bases map to TRBD1. Per germline, CDR1 MGHRA and CDR2 YSYEKL. V lost 5 bases to trimming and J lost 1 base; unmatched junction nucleotides: 5. This CDR3 spans 15 amino acids. The CDR3 bases are TGCGCCAGCAGCGCGGGACAGGGAGCGAACACTGAAGCTTTCTTT. Translation: CASSAGQGANTEAFF.

CDR3 amino acids: CSVDLGQGLNGYTF. CDR3 nucleotide sequence: TGCAGCGTTGACCTGGGACAGGGTTTAAATGGCTACACCTTC. This sequence joins TRBV29-1 and TRBJ1-2; 9 bases match TRBD1. Germline V gene lookup returns CDR1 SQVTM and CDR2 ANQGSEA. The CDR3 contains 14 residues. The trim removed 3 bases at V and 6 bases at J, leaving 8 bases unmatched.

Only a few counts were recorded for this clone. The rearrangement joins TRBV27 to TRBJ1-4, with 12 nucleotides matching TRBD1. This CDR3 is 18 amino acids long. V was pared by 3 bases and J by 0 bases, with 5 bases of the junction left unmatched. Germline V CDR1 and CDR2: MNHEY, SMNVEV (reference sequence). The CDR3 is CASSFGTGGLTTNEKLFF. The CDR3 DNA reads as TGTGCCAGCAGTTTCGGGACAGGGGGCCTTACAACTAATGAAAAACTGTTTTTT.

The chain joins TRBV6-1 to TRBJ2-5; 10 nucleotides align to TRBD1. The CDR3 covers 15 residues. The V gene end was trimmed by 8 bases and the J gene end by 2 bases; junction bases not matched to a gene: 8. Germline CDR1 is MNHNS and CDR2 is SASEGT. The CDR3 DNA sequence: TGTGCCAGCGACAGGGGGCCCTCCCGACAAGAGACCCAGTACTTC. It is translated as CASDRGPSRQETQYF.

The chain recombines TRBV6-5 with TRBJ1-6; possible D gene TRBD1, 5 bases. Germline CDR1 reads MNHEY; CDR2 reads SVGAGI. The V and J ends lost 1 base and 9 bases respectively, with 13 bases between them. The CDR3 runs to 15 residues. CDR3 nucleotides: TGTGCCAGCAGTTACTTCCAGGGTCAAGCTTCACCCCTCCACTTT. Protein sequence: CASSYFQGQASPLHF.

This chain connects TRBV4-3 to TRBJ2-1, with TRBD2 as a possible D gene (5 bases). V was trimmed by 3 bases and J by 6 bases, leaving 12 bases between them. Germline CDR1 is LGHNA and CDR2 is YSLEER. The CDR3 runs 14 residues. The CDR3 loop is CASSQETRVNEQFF. DNA for the CDR3: TGCGCCAGCAGCCAGGAAACTAGGGTCAATGAGCAGTTCTTC.